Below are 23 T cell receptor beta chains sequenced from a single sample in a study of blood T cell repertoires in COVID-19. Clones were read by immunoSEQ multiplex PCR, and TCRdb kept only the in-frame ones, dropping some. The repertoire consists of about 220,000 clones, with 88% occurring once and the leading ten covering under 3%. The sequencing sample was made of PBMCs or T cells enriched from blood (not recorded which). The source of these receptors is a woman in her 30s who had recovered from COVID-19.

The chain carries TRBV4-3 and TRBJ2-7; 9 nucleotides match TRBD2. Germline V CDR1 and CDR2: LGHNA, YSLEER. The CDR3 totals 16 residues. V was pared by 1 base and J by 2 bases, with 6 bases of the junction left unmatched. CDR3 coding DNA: TGCGCCAGCAGCCAAGCGGCTAGCGGGGATCCCTACGAGCAGTACTTC. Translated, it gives CASSQAASGDPYEQYF.

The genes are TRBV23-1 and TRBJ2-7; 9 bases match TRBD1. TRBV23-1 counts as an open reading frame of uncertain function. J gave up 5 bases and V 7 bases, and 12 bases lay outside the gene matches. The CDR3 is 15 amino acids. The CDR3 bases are TGCGCCAGCACCCGAAAGGACAGGGGTCGCCACGAGCAGTACTTC. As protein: CASTRKDRGRHEQYF.

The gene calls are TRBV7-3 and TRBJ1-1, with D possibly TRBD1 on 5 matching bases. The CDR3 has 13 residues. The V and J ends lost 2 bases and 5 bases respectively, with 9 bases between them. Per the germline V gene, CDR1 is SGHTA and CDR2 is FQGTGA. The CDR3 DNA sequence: TGTGCCAGCAGCTTACAGGGAAGAACTGAAGCTTTCTTT. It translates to CASSLQGRTEAFF. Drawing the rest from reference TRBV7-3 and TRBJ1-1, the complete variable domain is GAGVSQTPSNKVTEKGKYVELRCDPISGHTALYWYRQSLGQGPEFLIYFQGTGAADDSGLPNDRFFAVRPEGSVSTLKIQRTERGDSAVYLCASSLQGRTEAFFGQGTRLTVV.

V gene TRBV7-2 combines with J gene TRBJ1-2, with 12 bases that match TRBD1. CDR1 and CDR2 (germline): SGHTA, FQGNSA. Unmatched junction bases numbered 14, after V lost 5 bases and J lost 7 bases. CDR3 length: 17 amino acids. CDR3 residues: CASSKTGTGGGVFGYTF. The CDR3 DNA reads TGTGCCAGCAGCAAAACCGGGACAGGGGGCGGGGTGTTTGGCTACACCTTC.

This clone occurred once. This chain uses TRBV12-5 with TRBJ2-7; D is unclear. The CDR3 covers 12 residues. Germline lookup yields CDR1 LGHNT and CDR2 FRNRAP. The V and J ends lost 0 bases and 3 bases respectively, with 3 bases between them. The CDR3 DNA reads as TGTGCTAGTGGTTTGGTCTTCTACGAGCAGTACTTC. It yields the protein CASGLVFYEQYF. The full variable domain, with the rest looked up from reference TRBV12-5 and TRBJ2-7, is DARVTQTPRHKVTEMGQEVTMRCQPILGHNTVFWYRQTMMQGLELLAYFRNRAPLDDSGMPKDRFSAEMPDATLATLKIQPSEPRDSAVYFCASGLVFYEQYFGPGTRLTVT.

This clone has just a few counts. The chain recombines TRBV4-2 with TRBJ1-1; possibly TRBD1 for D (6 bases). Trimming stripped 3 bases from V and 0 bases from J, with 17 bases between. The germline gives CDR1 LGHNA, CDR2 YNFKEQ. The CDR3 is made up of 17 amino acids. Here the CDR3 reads CASSQGSGGQLNTEAFF. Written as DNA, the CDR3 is TGTGCCAGCAGCCAGGGATCAGGCGGACAGTTGAACACTGAAGCTTTCTTT.

The CDR3 DNA sequence: TGCGCCAGGTGCACAGGTATGGGCTATGGCTACACCTTC. This sequence encodes CARCTGMGYGYTF. The V and J genes are TRBV10-1 and TRBJ1-2, with a weak D call TRBD1 (5 bases). The CDR3 has 13 amino acids. In germline, CDR1 is WNHNN, CDR2 SYGVQD (reference sequence). V was pared by 9 bases and J by 4 bases, with 15 bases between.

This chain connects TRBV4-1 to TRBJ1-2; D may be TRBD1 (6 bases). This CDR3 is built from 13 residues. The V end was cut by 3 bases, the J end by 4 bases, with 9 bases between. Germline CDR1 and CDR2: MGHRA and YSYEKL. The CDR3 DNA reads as TGCGCCAGCAGCCAGACAGGTTTCTATGGCTACACCTTC. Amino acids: CASSQTGFYGYTF.

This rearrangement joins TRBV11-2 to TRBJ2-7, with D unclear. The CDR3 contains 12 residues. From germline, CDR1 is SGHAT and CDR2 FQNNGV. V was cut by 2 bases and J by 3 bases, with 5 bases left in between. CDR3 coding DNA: TGTGCCAGCAGCTTACGAGGCTACGAGCAGTACTTC. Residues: CASSLRGYEQYF.

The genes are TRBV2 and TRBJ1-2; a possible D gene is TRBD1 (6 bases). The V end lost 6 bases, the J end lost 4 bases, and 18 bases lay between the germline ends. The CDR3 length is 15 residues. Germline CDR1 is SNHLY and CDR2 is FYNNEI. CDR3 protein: CASSIPPPDSYGYTF. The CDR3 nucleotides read TGTGCCAGCAGCATACCCCCCCCGGACAGCTATGGCTACACCTTC. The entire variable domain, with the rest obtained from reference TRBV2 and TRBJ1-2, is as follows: EPEVTQTPSHQVTQMGQEVILRCVPISNHLYFYWYRQILGQKVEFLVSFYNNEISEKSEIFDDQFSVERPDGSNFTLKIRSTKLEDSAMYFCASSIPPPDSYGYTFGSGTRLTVV.

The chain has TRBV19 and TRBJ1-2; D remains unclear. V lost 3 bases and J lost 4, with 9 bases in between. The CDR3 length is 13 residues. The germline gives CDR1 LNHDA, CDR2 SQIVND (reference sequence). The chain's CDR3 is CASSMRTAYGYTF. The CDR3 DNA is TGTGCCAGTAGTATGAGGACTGCCTATGGCTACACCTTC.

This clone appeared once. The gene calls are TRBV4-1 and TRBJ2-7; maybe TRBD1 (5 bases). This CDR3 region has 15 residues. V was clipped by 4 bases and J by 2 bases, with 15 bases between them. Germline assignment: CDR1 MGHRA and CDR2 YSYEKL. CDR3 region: CASSLQETVTYEQYF. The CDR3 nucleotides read TGCGCCAGCAGCCTACAGGAGACCGTAACCTACGAGCAGTACTTC.

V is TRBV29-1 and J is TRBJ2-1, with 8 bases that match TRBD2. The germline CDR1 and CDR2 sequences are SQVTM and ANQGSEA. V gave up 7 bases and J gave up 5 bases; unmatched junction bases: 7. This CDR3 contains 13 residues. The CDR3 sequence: CSARTSPDNEQFF. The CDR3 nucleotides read TGCAGCGCCCGGACTAGCCCCGACAATGAGCAGTTCTTC.

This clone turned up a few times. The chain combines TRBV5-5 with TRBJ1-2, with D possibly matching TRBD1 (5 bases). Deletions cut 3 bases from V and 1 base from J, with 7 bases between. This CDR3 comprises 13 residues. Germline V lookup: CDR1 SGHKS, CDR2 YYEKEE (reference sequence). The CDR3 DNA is TGTGCCAGCAGCTCTCAGGGTAACTATGGCTACACCTTC. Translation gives CASSSQGNYGYTF.

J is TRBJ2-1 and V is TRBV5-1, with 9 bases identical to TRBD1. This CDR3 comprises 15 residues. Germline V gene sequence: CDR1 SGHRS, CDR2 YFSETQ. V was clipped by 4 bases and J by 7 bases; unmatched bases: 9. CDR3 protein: CASSRNTGGRNEQFF. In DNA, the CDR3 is TGCGCCAGCAGCCGAAACACAGGGGGCAGGAATGAGCAGTTCTTC.

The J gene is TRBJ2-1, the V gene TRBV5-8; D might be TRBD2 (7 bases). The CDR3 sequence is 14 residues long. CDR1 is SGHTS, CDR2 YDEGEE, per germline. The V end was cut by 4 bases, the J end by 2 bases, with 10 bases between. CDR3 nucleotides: TGTGCCAGCAGCCGCGGGGGCCCCTACAATGAGCAGTTCTTC. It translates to CASSRGGPYNEQFF.

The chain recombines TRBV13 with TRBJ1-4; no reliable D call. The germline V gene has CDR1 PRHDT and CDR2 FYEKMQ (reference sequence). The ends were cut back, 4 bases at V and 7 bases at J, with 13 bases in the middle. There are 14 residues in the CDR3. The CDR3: CASSSGVLGEKLFF. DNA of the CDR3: TGTGCCAGCAGCTCCGGGGTTTTAGGTGAAAAACTGTTTTTT.

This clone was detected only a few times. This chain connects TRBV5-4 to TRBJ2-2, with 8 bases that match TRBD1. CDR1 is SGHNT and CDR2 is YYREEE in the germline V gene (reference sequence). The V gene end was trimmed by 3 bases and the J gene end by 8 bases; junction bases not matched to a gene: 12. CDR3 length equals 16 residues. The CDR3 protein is CASSSRGQAMVGELFF. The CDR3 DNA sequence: TGTGCCAGCAGCTCCCGGGGACAGGCGATGGTTGGGGAGCTGTTTTTT. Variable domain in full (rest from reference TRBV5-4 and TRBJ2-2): ETGVTQSPTHLIKTRGQQVTLRCSSQSGHNTVSWYQQALGQGPQFIFQYYREEENGRGNFPPRFSGLQFPNYSSELNVNALELDDSALYLCASSSRGQAMVGELFFGEGSRLTVL.

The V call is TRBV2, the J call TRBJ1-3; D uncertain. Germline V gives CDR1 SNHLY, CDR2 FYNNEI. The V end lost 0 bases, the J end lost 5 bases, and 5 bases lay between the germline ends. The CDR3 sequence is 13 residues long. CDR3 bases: TGTGCCAGCAGTGAAGCGCGGCGAAACACCATATATTTT. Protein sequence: CASSEARRNTIYF.

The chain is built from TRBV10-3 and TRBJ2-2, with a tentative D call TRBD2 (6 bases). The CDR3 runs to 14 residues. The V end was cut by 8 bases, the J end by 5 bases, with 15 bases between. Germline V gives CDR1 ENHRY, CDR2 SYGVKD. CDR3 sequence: CAIGMGLATGELFF. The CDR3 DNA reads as TGTGCCATCGGGATGGGACTGGCGACCGGGGAGCTGTTTTTT.

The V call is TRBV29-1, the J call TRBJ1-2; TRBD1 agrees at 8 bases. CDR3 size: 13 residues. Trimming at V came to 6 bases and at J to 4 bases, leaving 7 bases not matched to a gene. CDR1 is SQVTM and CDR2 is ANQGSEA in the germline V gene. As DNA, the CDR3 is TGCAGCGTGGGGACAGGACATGGCTATGGCTACACCTTC. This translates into CSVGTGHGYGYTF.

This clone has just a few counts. The CDR3 region is CASSPLTGPYEQYF. The CDR3 coding sequence is TGCGCCAGCAGCCCCCTTACAGGCCCCTACGAGCAGTACTTC. V and J are TRBV5-1 and TRBJ2-7; D is possibly TRBD1 (5 bases). CDR1 is SGHRS and CDR2 is YFSETQ in the germline V gene. V was cut by 4 bases and J by 2 bases, with 13 bases left in between. The CDR3 runs 14 residues. Full variable domain (outside the CDR3, taken from reference TRBV5-1 and TRBJ2-7): KAGVTQTPRYLIKTRGQQVTLSCSPISGHRSVSWYQQTPGQGLQFLFEYFSETQRNKGNFPGRFSGRQFSNSRSEMNVSTLELGDSALYLCASSPLTGPYEQYFGPGTRLTVT.

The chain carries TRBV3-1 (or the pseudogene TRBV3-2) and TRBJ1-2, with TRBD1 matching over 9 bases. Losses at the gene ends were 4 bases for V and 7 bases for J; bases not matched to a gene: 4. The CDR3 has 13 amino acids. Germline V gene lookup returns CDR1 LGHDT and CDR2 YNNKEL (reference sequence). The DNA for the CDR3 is TGTGCCAGCAGCCCGGGACAGGGTTTTGGCTACACCTTC. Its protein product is CASSPGQGFGYTF.